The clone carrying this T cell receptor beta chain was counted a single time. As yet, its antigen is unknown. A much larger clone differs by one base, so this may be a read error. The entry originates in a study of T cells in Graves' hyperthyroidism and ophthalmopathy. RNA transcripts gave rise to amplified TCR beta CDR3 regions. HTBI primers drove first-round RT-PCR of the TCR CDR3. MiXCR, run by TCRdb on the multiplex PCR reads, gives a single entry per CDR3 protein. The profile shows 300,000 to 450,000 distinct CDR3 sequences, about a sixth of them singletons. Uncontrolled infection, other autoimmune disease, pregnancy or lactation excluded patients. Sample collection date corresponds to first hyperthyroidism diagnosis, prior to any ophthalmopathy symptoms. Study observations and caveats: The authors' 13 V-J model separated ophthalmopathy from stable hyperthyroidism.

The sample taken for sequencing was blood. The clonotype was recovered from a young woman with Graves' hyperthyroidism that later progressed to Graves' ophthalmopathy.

The CDR3 DNA reads TGTACCAGCTCGGCCTCGACGGGGGGCACCCAGCCCCAGCATTTT. It specifies CTSSASTGGTQPQHF. V gene TRBV18 combines with J gene TRBJ1-5; possible D gene TRBD1, 6 bases. In germline, CDR1 is KGHSH, CDR2 LQKENI. This CDR3 region has 15 residues.